A single sample gave rise to the 25 T cell receptor beta chains below, sequenced in a study of regulatory T cells in long-lasting Graves disease. Documented time point: persistent/refractory GD, antithyroid drugs over 5 years with positive TRAb. PBMC-derived RNA was used for the TCR library. CDR3 regions were amplified by Arm-PCR using iRepertoire HTBI primers to build TCR beta libraries. TCRdb independently ran MiXCR on the multiplex PCR reads; one entry per CDR3 protein. The sample includes fewer than 450,000 distinct CDR3 sequences, 20% to 25% of them seen just once. Here the sequenced sample was peripheral blood mononuclear cells (PBMCs), taken when the disease was refractory, from a patient treated with antithyroid drugs. The receptors originated from a female donor with Graves disease.

Details on this clonotype: A junction boundary mismatches the germline segment, possibly from a read error. The chain joins TRBV19 to TRBJ1-2; the match to TRBD1 covers 7 bases. This CDR3 has 12 residues. The germline CDR1 and CDR2 sequences are LNHDA and SQIVND (reference sequence). The CDR3 reads CATVTGDYDYTF. In nucleotides, the CDR3 is TGTGCCACGGTTACAGGGGACTATGACTACACCTTC.

This chain connects TRBV7-2 to TRBJ1-3, with a possible D match to TRBD1 (5 bases). The CDR3 loop spans 14 amino acids. Germline CDR1 and CDR2: SGHTA and FQGNSA. V lost 5 bases and J 4 bases, leaving 12 bases between the germline ends. In DNA, the CDR3 is TGTGCCAGCAGCACGGGTGGGGGAGGAAACACCATATATTTT. This gives the protein CASSTGGGGNTIYF.

A few counts support this clonotype. The chain recombines TRBV20-1 with TRBJ1-1, with D tentatively TRBD1 (5 bases). With 3 bases removed from V and 4 bases from J, the gap between germline ends came to 18 bases. Germline CDR1 and CDR2: DFQATT and SNEGSKA (reference sequence). The CDR3 extends over 15 amino acids. CDR3 nucleotide sequence: TGCAGTGCTAGGGTACAACCCGGCGGGGCCACTGAAGCTTTCTTT. As protein: CSARVQPGGATEAFF.

This clonotype came up a few times. This chain uses TRBV11-2 with TRBJ2-7; 7 nucleotides match TRBD1. CDR1 is SGHAT and CDR2 is FQNNGV in the germline V gene. V was clipped by 4 bases and J by 6 bases; unmatched bases: 12. The CDR3 length is 15 residues. CDR3 in amino acids: CASSSARDRFGEQYF. In DNA form, the CDR3 reads TGTGCCAGCAGCTCCGCCAGGGACAGATTTGGCGAGCAGTACTTC.

This clonotype has at least ten counts. The rearrangement joins TRBV6-2 or TRBV6-3 to TRBJ2-5; 12 nucleotides match TRBD2. The CDR3 extends over 15 amino acids. In germline, CDR1 is MNHEY, CDR2 SVGEGT. The trim removed 2 bases at V and 5 bases at J, leaving 3 bases unmatched. CDR3 nucleotide sequence: TGTGCCAGCAGTTACAGGACTAGCGGGATCGAGACCCAGTACTTC. Translating gives CASSYRTSGIETQYF.

This chain connects TRBV15 to TRBJ2-3, with D possibly being TRBD1 (5 bases). The length of the CDR3 is 16 residues. The V end lost 0 bases, the J end lost 0 bases, and 10 bases lay between the germline ends. In germline, CDR1 is LNHNV, CDR2 YYDKDF (reference sequence). DNA of the CDR3: TGTGCCACCAGCAGAGATTTCAAGGGGAGCACAGATACGCAGTATTTT. Its protein is CATSRDFKGSTDTQYF.

There are a few counts of this clonotype. This chain links TRBV5-1 with TRBJ1-4; D gene uncertain. V lost 0 bases and J 8 bases, leaving 14 bases between the germline ends. Germline V CDR1 and CDR2: SGHRS, YFSETQ. The CDR3 loop spans 15 amino acids. The CDR3 sequence: CASSLAAGSIEKLFF. The CDR3 coding sequence is TGCGCCAGCAGCTTGGCCGCGGGGTCAATCGAAAAACTGTTTTTT.

This clonotype has a handful of counts. The chain combines TRBV29-1 with TRBJ1-2; TRBD1 agrees at 8 bases. Trimming at V came to 3 bases and at J to 8 bases, leaving 8 bases not matched to a gene. This CDR3 has 13 residues. Germline V gene data show CDR1 as SQVTM and CDR2 as ANQGSEA. In nucleotides, the CDR3 is TGCAGCGTTGACAGCTCAGGGGGCATCGGCTACACCTTC. It encodes CSVDSSGGIGYTF. Using reference TRBV29-1 and TRBJ1-2 for the parts outside the CDR3, the full variable domain is SAVISQKPSRDICQRGTSLTIQCQVDSQVTMMFWYRQQPGQSLTLIATANQGSEATYESGFVIDKFPISRPNLTFSTLTVSNMSPEDSSIYLCSVDSSGGIGYTFGSGTRLTVV.

This clonotype was seen many times. The chain couples TRBV7-3 to TRBJ2-5; D is unresolved. Per the germline V gene, CDR1 is SGHTA and CDR2 is FQGTGA. The CDR3 has 17 residues. Between the trimmed V and J ends, which lost 4 bases and 0 bases, there was a span of 18 bases. CDR3 region: CASSSYQHGGDQETQYF. The DNA for the CDR3 is TGTGCCAGCAGCTCCTATCAACATGGCGGAGACCAAGAGACCCAGTACTTC.

In this sample, this clonotype turned up many times. This chain connects TRBV2 to TRBJ1-4; D might be TRBD1 (6 bases). This CDR3 has 13 amino acids. The germline V gene encodes CDR1 SNHLY and CDR2 FYNNEI. V was pared by 9 bases and J by 4 bases, with 12 bases between. The CDR3: CASDRDNNEKLFF. DNA of the CDR3: TGTGCCAGTGATCGGGACAATAATGAAAAACTGTTTTTT. Together with reference TRBV2 and TRBJ1-4, the CDR3 gives the full variable domain: EPEVTQTPSHQVTQMGQEVILRCVPISNHLYFYWYRQILGQKVEFLVSFYNNEISEKSEIFDDQFSVERPDGSNFTLKIRSTKLEDSAMYFCASDRDNNEKLFFGSGTQLSVL.

The genes are TRBV30 and TRBJ2-7; the match to TRBD2 covers 11 bases. The length of the CDR3 is 13 residues. V shed 8 bases and J 2 bases; nucleotides not matched to a gene: 5. Per germline, CDR1 GTSNPN and CDR2 SVGIG (reference sequence). Here the CDR3 reads CAGGSGRAYEQYF. In DNA form, the CDR3 reads TGTGCCGGAGGTAGCGGGAGGGCCTACGAGCAGTACTTC. Full variable domain (remainder filled in from reference TRBV30 and TRBJ2-7): SQTIHQWPATLVQPVGSPLSLECTVEGTSNPNLYWYRQAAGRGLQLLFYSVGIGQISSEVPQNLSASRPQDRQFILSSKKLLLSDSGFYLCAGGSGRAYEQYFGPGTRLTVT.

The chain has TRBV6-1 and TRBJ1-3; D is possibly TRBD1 (5 bases). Per the germline V gene, CDR1 is MNHNS and CDR2 is SASEGT. The V and J ends lost 6 bases and 0 bases respectively, with 12 bases between them. The CDR3 consists of 15 residues. CDR3 in DNA: TGTGCCAGCAGCCGCGGGACGCGCTCTGGAAACACCATATATTTT. The encoded protein is CASSRGTRSGNTIYF.

Concerning this clonotype itself: The germline gene is not matched at one end of the junction; a read error may be the cause. The J gene is TRBJ2-3, the V gene TRBV7-2; TRBD2 matches 7 bases. Germline V gene lookup returns CDR1 SGHTA and CDR2 FQGNSA. This CDR3 has 13 residues. CDR3 residues: CASSRPGGSASHF. The CDR3 region has the DNA TGTGCCAGCAGCCGACCGGGGGGTTCTGCATCCCATTTT.

A few counts support this clonotype. The V call is TRBV19, the J call TRBJ2-7; no firm D call. In germline, CDR1 is LNHDA, CDR2 SQIVND (reference sequence). The CDR3 is made up of 13 amino acids. V was trimmed by 6 bases and J by 1 base, leaving 10 bases between them. CDR3 protein: CASSGIFSYEQYF. DNA for the CDR3: TGTGCCAGTAGCGGTATTTTTTCCTACGAGCAGTACTTC.

This clonotype has just a few counts. The J gene is TRBJ1-5, the V gene TRBV3-1, with a possible D match to TRBD1 (6 bases). V was cut by 4 bases and J by 3 bases, with 13 bases left in between. Germline V gene lookup returns CDR1 LGHDT and CDR2 YNNKEL (reference sequence). This CDR3 is built from 15 residues. CDR3 sequence reads: CASSRTWDTNQPQHF. The CDR3 DNA sequence: TGTGCCAGCAGCCGCACCTGGGACACCAATCAGCCCCAGCATTTT.

The J gene is TRBJ2-4, the V gene TRBV27; 7 bases map to TRBD1. CDR1 is MNHEY and CDR2 is SMNVEV in the germline V gene (reference sequence). The CDR3 sequence is 13 residues long. V shed 6 bases, J shed 3 bases, and the junction held 2 bases outside the gene matches. This CDR3 is CASSDRVKNIQYF. As DNA, the CDR3 is TGTGCCAGCAGCGACAGGGTCAAAAACATTCAGTACTTC.

V and J are TRBV29-1 and TRBJ2-5, with 8 bases that match TRBD2. V dropped 2 bases and J dropped 3; count of bases not matched to a gene: 2. Germline V lookup: CDR1 SQVTM, CDR2 ANQGSEA. There are 13 residues in the CDR3. The CDR3 region is CSVESGLEETQYF. CDR3 coding DNA: TGCAGCGTTGAATCGGGACTAGAAGAGACCCAGTACTTC.

This clonotype turned up a few times. This chain connects TRBV24-1 to TRBJ2-1; 14 nucleotides align to TRBD2. The CDR3 has 15 residues. Trimming took 9 bases from V and 8 from J; bases not matched to a gene: 8. CDR1 is KGHDR and CDR2 is SFDVKD in the germline V gene. This CDR3 reads CATDTGTSGSHEQFF. The DNA of the CDR3 is TGTGCCACCGATACCGGGACTAGCGGGAGTCATGAGCAGTTCTTC.

This chain links TRBV28 with TRBJ1-4, with a possible D match to TRBD1 (6 bases). CDR3 length: 15 residues. Germline V lookup: CDR1 MDHEN, CDR2 SYDVKM. Trimming took 3 bases from V and 8 from J, leaving 16 bases between them. CDR3 amino acids: CASSFGAGEGEKLFF. The CDR3 DNA sequence: TGTGCCAGCAGTTTCGGAGCAGGGGAAGGAGAAAAACTGTTTTTT.

This clonotype was found a few times. The chain carries TRBV19 and TRBJ2-7, with D possibly being TRBD1 (5 bases). Trimming shortened V by 2 bases and J by 6 bases, and 11 bases separated the two germline ends. Looked up from germline, CDR1 is LNHDA and CDR2 is SQIVND (reference sequence). The CDR3 extends over 13 amino acids. The CDR3 spells CASSINSGAEQYF. CDR3 bases: TGTGCCAGTAGTATAAATTCTGGGGCCGAGCAGTACTTC.

This clonotype was counted ten times or more. The chain employs TRBV28 and TRBJ2-7; D gene ambiguous. This CDR3 is 11 amino acids long. Trimming shortened V by 5 bases and J by 12 bases, and 14 bases separated the two germline ends. Germline V gene data show CDR1 as MDHEN and CDR2 as SYDVKM. This chain's CDR3 is CASSTASQLYF. DNA of the CDR3: TGTGCCAGCAGTACAGCTTCCCAACTGTACTTC.

This clonotype was observed a few times. The chain joins TRBV13 to TRBJ2-7, with D uncertain. From germline, CDR1 is PRHDT and CDR2 FYEKMQ (reference sequence). V was shortened by 4 bases and J by 6 bases, with 16 bases between the two germline ends. This CDR3 region has 14 residues. The CDR3 sequence: CASSSSEERSEQYF. In DNA, the CDR3 is TGTGCCAGCAGCTCCTCCGAGGAGCGTTCCGAGCAGTACTTC. Supplemented by reference TRBV13 and TRBJ2-7, the full variable domain reads AAGVIQSPRHLIKEKRETATLKCYPIPRHDTVYWYQQGPGQDPQFLISFYEKMQSDKGSIPDRFSAQQFSDYHSELNMSSLELGDSALYFCASSSSEERSEQYFGPGTRLTVT.

This clonotype was picked up one time. CDR3: CASSSSGLTEAFF. The CDR3 nucleotides are TGTGCCAGCAGCTCTTCAGGGCTCACTGAAGCTTTCTTT. V and J are TRBV28 and TRBJ1-1; a possible D gene is TRBD1 (5 bases). The length of the CDR3 is 13 residues. CDR1 and CDR2 (germline): MDHEN, SYDVKM. Between the trimmed V and J ends, which lost 6 bases and 4 bases, there was a span of 12 bases.

The V gene is TRBV27, the J gene TRBJ2-2; a weak D match, TRBD1 (6 bases). The length of the CDR3 is 17 residues. From germline, CDR1 is MNHEY and CDR2 SMNVEV (reference sequence). With 6 bases removed from V and 0 bases from J, the gap between germline ends came to 17 bases. The CDR3 region is CASSDGTIGPNTGELFF. The DNA of the CDR3 is TGTGCCAGCAGCGATGGGACAATCGGGCCGAACACCGGGGAGCTGTTTTTT.

This chain links TRBV29-1 with TRBJ2-4, with TRBD2 identical over 11 bases. Unmatched junction bases numbered 4, after V lost 2 bases and J lost 4 bases. This CDR3 has 15 residues. The V gene's germline CDR1 is SQVTM and CDR2 ANQGSEA. The CDR3 is CSVELGLAGKNIQYF. In DNA, the CDR3 is TGCAGCGTTGAACTTGGACTAGCGGGTAAAAACATTCAGTACTTC.